This T cell receptor beta chain appears in the sequencing data of a study of cytomegalovirus exposure and HLA in healthy donors. This clone is a singleton in its sample. Its specificity is not known. 13 Jbeta primers and 60 Vbeta primers were used for the PCR. Clones were sequenced by immunoSEQ multiplex PCR, and TCRdb holds only the in-frame ones, with some missing. Seen here are 140,000 to 150,000 clones, roughly 80% observed once, and the top ten hold about 3%. Study-wide results and limits: In a later analysis, V- and J-gene trimming of beta chains associated with a DCLRE1C missense variant, replicated independently. An analysis done earlier found most TCR beta V segments productive about 90% or about 30% of the time.

Though nominally healthy at sampling, donors likely had unrecorded immune exposures. V lost 5 bases to trimming and J lost 0 bases, with 13 bases between them. Germline CDR1 reads LNHDA; CDR2 reads SQIVND (reference sequence). The CDR3 sequence is 15 residues long. Sequencing was performed on PBMCs. The genes are TRBV19 and TRBJ2-5, with D possibly matching TRBD1 (5 bases). This TCR was sampled from a man aged 35 to 55 in good health and CMV-seropositive. The DNA for the CDR3 is TGTGCCAGTAGTCCCCTGGACACGTACCAAGAGACCCAGTACTTC. Encoded protein: CASSPLDTYQETQYF.